These 3 T cell receptor beta chains share one sample of origin, sequenced in a study of T cells in Graves' hyperthyroidism and ophthalmopathy. Amplified regions were TCR beta CDR3 sequences from RNA transcripts. RT-PCR in the first round (using the HTBI primer set) targeted the TCR CDR3. TCRdb independently ran MiXCR on the multiplex PCR reads; one entry per CDR3 protein. The sample shows 490,000 or so distinct CDR3 sequences, approximately 16% of them seen only once. The sample taken for sequencing was blood. These TCRs come from a woman aged 25-40 years with Graves' ophthalmopathy.

V usage is TRBV9 and J usage is TRBJ2-2, with 7 positions matching TRBD2. The CDR3 runs 16 residues. Germline CDR1 and CDR2: SGDLS and YYNGEE. The V and J ends lost 0 bases and 3 bases, in that order; junction bases with no gene match: 5. The CDR3 here is CASSVVWGGDTGELFF. CDR3 sequence (DNA): TGTGCCAGCAGCGTAGTTTGGGGAGGGGACACCGGGGAGCTGTTTTTT.

This clonotype was detected many times. V is TRBV28 and J is TRBJ2-1; 12 nucleotides match TRBD2. This CDR3 is built from 16 residues. Per the germline V gene, CDR1 is MDHEN and CDR2 is SYDVKM. Trimming removed 3 bases from V and 5 bases from J; junction bases left unmatched: 5. CDR3 protein: CASSFTSGRTNNEQFF. CDR3 coding DNA: TGTGCCAGCAGTTTTACTAGCGGGAGGACTAACAATGAGCAGTTCTTC.

This chain links TRBV5-1 with TRBJ2-6, with TRBD1 identical over 8 bases. CDR1 and CDR2 from the germline V gene are SGHRS and YFSETQ. The CDR3 runs to 18 residues. Trimming removed 0 bases from V and 0 bases from J; junction bases left unmatched: 5. The CDR3 here is CASSLERQGFSGANVLTF. The CDR3 bases are TGCGCCAGCAGCTTGGAGCGACAGGGGTTCTCTGGGGCCAACGTCCTGACTTTC.